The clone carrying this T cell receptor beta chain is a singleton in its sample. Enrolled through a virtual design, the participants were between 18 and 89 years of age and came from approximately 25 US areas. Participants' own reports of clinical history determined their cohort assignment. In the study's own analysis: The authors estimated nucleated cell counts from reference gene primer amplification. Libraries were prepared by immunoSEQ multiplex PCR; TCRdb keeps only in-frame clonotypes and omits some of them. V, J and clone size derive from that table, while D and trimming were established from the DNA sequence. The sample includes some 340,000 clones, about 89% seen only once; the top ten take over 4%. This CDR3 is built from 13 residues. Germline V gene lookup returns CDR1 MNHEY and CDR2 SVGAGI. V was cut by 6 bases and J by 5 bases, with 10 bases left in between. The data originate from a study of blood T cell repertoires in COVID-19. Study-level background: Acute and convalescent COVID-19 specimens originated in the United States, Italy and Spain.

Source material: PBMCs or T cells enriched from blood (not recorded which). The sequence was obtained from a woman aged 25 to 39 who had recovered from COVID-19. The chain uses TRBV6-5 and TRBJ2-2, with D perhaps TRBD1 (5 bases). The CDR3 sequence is CASRLTETGELFF. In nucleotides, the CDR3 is TGTGCCAGCAGACTGACAGAAACCGGGGAGCTGTTTTTT.